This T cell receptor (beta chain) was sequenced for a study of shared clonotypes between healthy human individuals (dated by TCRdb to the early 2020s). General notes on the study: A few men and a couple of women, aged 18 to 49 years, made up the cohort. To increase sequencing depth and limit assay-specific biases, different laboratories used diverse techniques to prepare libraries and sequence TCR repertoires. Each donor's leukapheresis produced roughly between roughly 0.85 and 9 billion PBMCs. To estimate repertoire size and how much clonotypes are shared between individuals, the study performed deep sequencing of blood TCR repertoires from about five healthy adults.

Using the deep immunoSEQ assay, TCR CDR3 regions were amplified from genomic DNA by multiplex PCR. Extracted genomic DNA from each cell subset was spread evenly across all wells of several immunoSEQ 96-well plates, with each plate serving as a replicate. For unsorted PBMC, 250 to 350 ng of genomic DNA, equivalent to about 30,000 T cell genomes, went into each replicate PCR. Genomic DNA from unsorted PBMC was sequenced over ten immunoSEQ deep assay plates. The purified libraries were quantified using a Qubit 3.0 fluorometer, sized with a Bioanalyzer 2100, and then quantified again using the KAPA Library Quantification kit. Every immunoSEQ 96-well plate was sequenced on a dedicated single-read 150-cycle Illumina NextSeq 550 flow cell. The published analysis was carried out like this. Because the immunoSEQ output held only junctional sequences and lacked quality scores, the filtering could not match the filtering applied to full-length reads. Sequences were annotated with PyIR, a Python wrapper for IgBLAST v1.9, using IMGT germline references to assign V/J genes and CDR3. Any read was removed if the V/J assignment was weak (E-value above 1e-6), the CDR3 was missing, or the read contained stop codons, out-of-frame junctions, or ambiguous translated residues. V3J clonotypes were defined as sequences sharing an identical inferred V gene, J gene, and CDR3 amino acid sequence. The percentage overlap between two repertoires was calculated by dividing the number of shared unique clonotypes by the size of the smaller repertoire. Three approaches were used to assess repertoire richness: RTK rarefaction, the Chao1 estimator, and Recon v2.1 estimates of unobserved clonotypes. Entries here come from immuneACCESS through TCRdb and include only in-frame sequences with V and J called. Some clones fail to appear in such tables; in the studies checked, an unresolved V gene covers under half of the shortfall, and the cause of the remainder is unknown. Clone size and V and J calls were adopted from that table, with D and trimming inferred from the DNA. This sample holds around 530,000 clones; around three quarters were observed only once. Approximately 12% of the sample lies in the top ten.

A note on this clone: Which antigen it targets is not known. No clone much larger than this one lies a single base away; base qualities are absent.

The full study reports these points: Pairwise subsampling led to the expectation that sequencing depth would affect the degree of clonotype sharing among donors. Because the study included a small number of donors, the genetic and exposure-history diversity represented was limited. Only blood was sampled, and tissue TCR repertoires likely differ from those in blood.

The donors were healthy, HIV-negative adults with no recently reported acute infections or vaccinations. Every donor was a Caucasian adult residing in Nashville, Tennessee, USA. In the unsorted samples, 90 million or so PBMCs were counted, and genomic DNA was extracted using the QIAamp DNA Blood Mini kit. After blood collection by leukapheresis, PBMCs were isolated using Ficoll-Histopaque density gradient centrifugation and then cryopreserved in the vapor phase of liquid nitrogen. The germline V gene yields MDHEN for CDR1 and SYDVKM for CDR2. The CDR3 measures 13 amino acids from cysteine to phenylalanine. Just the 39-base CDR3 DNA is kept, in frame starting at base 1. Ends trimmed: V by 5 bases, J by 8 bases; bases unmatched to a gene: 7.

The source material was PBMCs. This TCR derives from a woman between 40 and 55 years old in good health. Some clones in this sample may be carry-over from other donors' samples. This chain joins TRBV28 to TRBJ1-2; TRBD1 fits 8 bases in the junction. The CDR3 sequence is CASSRQGAGGYTF. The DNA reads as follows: TGTGCCAGCAGTCGGCAGGGGGCAGGGGGCTACACCTTC.